The rows below give T cell receptor beta chains drawn from one sample of a study of cytomegalovirus exposure and HLA in healthy donors. Sequencing was performed with immunoSEQ multiplex PCR; in TCRdb, only in-frame clones are kept and a portion is missing. The table includes roughly 180,000 clones, about four fifths detected once. Source material: PBMCs. These TCRs come from a female donor in good health and CMV-seronegative. Both conserved end residues are part of each CDR3. The D gene is left open where the match is weak. Size tells how often a clone was seen (once, few, many) or the class of an expanded clone, and some rows leave it out.

D	size	V	J	DNA	CDR3
TRBD2	.	TRBV5-1	TRBJ2-5	TGCGCCAGCAGCTTGTGGGGCGGGAGTGAGACCCAGTACTTC	CASSLWGGSETQYF
.	few	TRBV14	TRBJ1-1	TGTGCCAGCAGACCACAGGGTAGGAACACTGAAGCTTTCTTT	CASRPQGRNTEAFF
.	.	TRBV15	TRBJ2-7	TGTGCCACCAGTTTCCAGGGCTCCTACGAGCAGTACTTC	CATSFQGSYEQYF
TRBD1	.	TRBV12-5	TRBJ1-2	TGTGCTAGTGGTTTATATCCAGGGACAGAGCACGGCTACACCTTC	CASGLYPGTEHGYTF
TRBD2	.	TRBV5-4	TRBJ2-5	TGTGCCAGCAGCTTGGGTAGCGGGGGCCGGGGGACCCAGTACTTC	CASSLGSGGRGTQYF
TRBD1	once	TRBV2	TRBJ2-7	TGTGCCAGTCCCCGGGGAGACAGGGGCCGAGACTACGAGCAGTACTTC	CASPRGDRGRDYEQYF
.	few	TRBV6-1	TRBJ1-5	TGTGCCAGCAGTGAAGGAACTGACAGCCCCAATCAGCCCCAGCATTTT	CASSEGTDSPNQPQHF
TRBD1	.	TRBV30	TRBJ1-6	TGTGCCTGGAGGGACGAAACTCAGGGGGTCTGGAATTCACCCCTCCACTTT	CAWRDETQGVWNSPLHF
TRBD2	.	TRBV28	TRBJ2-7	TGTGCCAGCAGTTTACCGGGAGGGCCTAGAGAGCGGTACTTC	CASSLPGGPRERYF
.	.	TRBV5-1	TRBJ2-7	TGCGCCAGCAGCTTGGAAACCTCCGGGTTCAATAACCAGTACTTC	CASSLETSGFNNQYF
TRBD1	.	TRBV30	TRBJ1-5	TGTGCCTGGAGTGAGGGGGACAGATACAATCAGCCCCAGCATTTT	CAWSEGDRYNQPQHF
.	.	TRBV30	TRBJ2-1	TGTGCCTGGATAAGGGGGAGTGAGCAGTTCTTC	CAWIRGSEQFF
.	.	TRBV5-8	TRBJ1-2	TGTGCCAGCTTGTCCAGGGGCGCTTTCTTCCTGGGCTACACCTTC	CASLSRGAFFLGYTF
.	.	TRBV28	TRBJ1-2	TGTGCCCGCCTGGGGGCGGATGGCTACACCTTC	CARLGADGYTF
TRBD2	.	TRBV9	TRBJ2-2	TGTGCCAGCAGCGTAGTGACTAGCGGGGGGGAGCTGTTTTTT	CASSVVTSGGELFF
TRBD1	.	TRBV6-1	TRBJ1-1	TGTGCCAGCAGTGAAAACAGAGACAGGGAAATCAGTGGGCTTTCTGAAGCTTTCTTT	CASSENRDREISGLSEAFF
TRBD1	.	TRBV27	TRBJ2-7	TGTGCCAGCAGTTTGGCGACGGACAGGGGCTCCTACGAGCAGTACTTC	CASSLATDRGSYEQYF
TRBD2	.	TRBV6-1	TRBJ2-1	TGTGCCAGCAGTGATTGGACTAGCGGGCATTACAATGAGCAGTTCTTC	CASSDWTSGHYNEQFF
.	.	TRBV5-1	TRBJ2-2	TGCGCCAGCAGCTTGGGAGCAGGGGAGCCCGGGGAGCTGTTTTTT	CASSLGAGEPGELFF
TRBD2	.	TRBV7-9	TRBJ2-3	TGTGCCAGCAGCCCTCTAGCGGGGGGCACAGATACGCAGTATTTT	CASSPLAGGTDTQYF
.	once	TRBV6-6	TRBJ2-1	TGTGCCAGCACCACCTCCAGGATGGGGGCAGGTGAGCAGTTCTTC	CASTTSRMGAGEQFF
TRBD1	few	TRBV19	TRBJ2-2	TGTGCCAGCAGGGGGTGGGGTACCGCGAACACCGGGGAGCTGTTTTTT	CASRGWGTANTGELFF
.	.	TRBV2	TRBJ2-5	TGTGCCAGCAGTTACAGGTCCCAAGAGACCCAGTACTTC	CASSYRSQETQYF
.	.	TRBV4-1	TRBJ1-6	TGCGCCAGCAGCCAAGCGCAGGGAGGCTCACCCCTCCACTTT	CASSQAQGGSPLHF
.	.	TRBV6-5	TRBJ2-5	TGTGCCAGCAGACGCCTCGGGCGGGACGGGTTGGCCCAGTACTTC	CASRRLGRDGLAQYF
.	.	TRBV4-3	TRBJ2-1	TGCGCCAGCAGCCAAGGGGCAGCATCCTACAATGAGCAGTTCTTC	CASSQGAASYNEQFF
TRBD1	once	TRBV19	TRBJ1-5	TGTGCCAGTAGTATGTTGGACAGGGGGGTGCGGGATCAGCCCCAGCATTTT	CASSMLDRGVRDQPQHF
.	.	TRBV2	TRBJ2-2	TGTGCCAGCAAGAGGGATTCGAACACCGGGGAGCTGTTTTTT	CASKRDSNTGELFF
TRBD1	.	TRBV7-8	TRBJ1-4	TGTGCCAGCAGCCGAAGGGAGAACTCAGGGGGAAAACTGTTTTTT	CASSRRENSGGKLFF
.	.	TRBV13	TRBJ2-7	TGTGCCAGCAGCTTAGATGGGAGCTCCTACGAGCAGTACTTC	CASSLDGSSYEQYF
.	.	TRBV4-2	TRBJ2-1	TGTGCCAGCAGCCCAGGGAGGAGGCCGTATGAGCAGTTCTTC	CASSPGRRPYEQFF
.	.	TRBV10-3	TRBJ1-5	TGTGCCGTAGGACAGCCAAATCAGCCCCAGCATTTT	CAVGQPNQPQHF
TRBD2	.	TRBV6-6	TRBJ2-1	TGTGCCAGCAGACAAGGACTAGCGGGAGCGAGTGAGCAGTTCTTC	CASRQGLAGASEQFF
TRBD2	.	TRBV7-9	TRBJ2-1	TGTTCCAGTCTACGGTGGGCGGGAGAGATCTACAATGAGCAGTTCTTC	CSSLRWAGEIYNEQFF
.	once	TRBV10-1	TRBJ2-7	TGCGCCAGCAACAGACACTACGAGCAGTACTTC	CASNRHYEQYF
.	.	TRBV7-9	TRBJ2-3	TGTGCCAGCAGCTTATCCCAGAACACAGATACGCAGTATTTT	CASSLSQNTDTQYF
.	.	TRBV13	TRBJ2-5	TGTGCCAGCAGCTTCCCGGGAGCGGACCAAGAGACCCAGTACTTC	CASSFPGADQETQYF
.	.	TRBV5-1	TRBJ1-3	TGCGCCAGCAGCCCAGGGGATGTGATTTCGGGAAACACCATATATTTT	CASSPGDVISGNTIYF
.	.	TRBV6-6	TRBJ1-1	TGTGCCAGCAGTCATTTGGCGGGCCTTAACACTGAAGCTTTCTTT	CASSHLAGLNTEAFF
.	.	TRBV5-6	TRBJ1-3	TGTGCCAGCAGCTTGTGGAGCTCTGGAAACACCATATATTTT	CASSLWSSGNTIYF
TRBD1	few	TRBV6-1	TRBJ1-2	TGTGCCAGCAGAGAACGGGGACAGAACTATGGCTACACCTTC	CASRERGQNYGYTF